The following is a T cell receptor (beta chain) sequence with its context. Its antigen is not identified. The data stem from a study of cytomegalovirus exposure and HLA in healthy donors. Study results and caveats: Sequencing probably produced one cluster of sequence variants that were highly shared. Rates of TCR association differed by HLA locus in a later analysis, with DRB1 highest and HLA-C lowest. What a later analysis reportedly showed was that an Asian-associated ancestry cluster had fewer N-insertions than the 666-donor mean. No immune exposure information besides CMV serostatus was available.

PCR amplification relied on 60 Vbeta primers (plus 13 Jbeta primers). Here immunoSEQ multiplex PCR was the method, and the copy in TCRdb shows in-frame clones only, minus some. The sample lists roughly 120,000 clones, about 81% occurring once. This clonotype was obtained from a woman in her twenties or thirties in good health and CMV-seronegative. The sequenced material came from PBMCs.

The CDR3 region is CAWGRGAGANVLTF. As DNA, the CDR3 is TGTGCCTGGGGGAGGGGTGCCGGGGCCAACGTCCTGACTTTC. The chain has TRBV30 and TRBJ2-6; 7 nucleotides align to TRBD2. The CDR3 totals 14 residues. Germline values: CDR1 GTSNPN, CDR2 SVGIG (reference sequence). V lost 5 bases to trimming and J lost 4 bases; unmatched junction nucleotides: 5.